The clone carrying this T cell receptor beta chain was detected many times. Its target is unknown. TCRdb re-called the reads through MiXCR, storing one row per CDR3 protein. The sample shows a few hundred thousand distinct CDR3 sequences, about a sixth of them seen only once. Trimming stripped 4 bases from V and 3 bases from J, with 17 bases between. Germline CDR1 reads MGHRA; CDR2 reads YSYEKL. The CDR3 covers 16 residues. The record originates from a study of T cell repertoires in cytomegalovirus infection. Across the whole study: It can be stated that public TCR beta signatures indicated CMV infection as well as a matching HLA type.

Regarding the study as a whole: HLA-C-restricted, CMV-specific TCR beta clonotypes were dominant ex vivo. Accumulated public TCR beta family frequency recognized individuals carrying CMV together with the relevant HLA.

The source material was CD8+ T cells from PBMCs. The chain uses TRBV4-1 and TRBJ2-3, with D perhaps given as TRBD1 or TRBD2 (5 bases each). The receptor was isolated from a human donor in good health (CMV status not recorded). Some clones in this sample may be carry-over from other donors' samples. Here the CDR3 DNA reads TGCGCCAGCAGCCCGGGACGTCAGTCTTCAACAGATACGCAGTATTTT. Translation gives CASSPGRQSSTDTQYF.